The following is a TCR beta chain sequence with its context. These data come from a study of Graves' ophthalmopathy and Graves' hyperthyroidism. Study details: Peripheral blood (taken before any treatment) was collected at initial diagnosis.

Moderate-to-severe activity, with CAS ≥3, NOSPECS ≥4 and duration under 3 months, characterized the donors with ophthalmopathy. Other autoimmune diseases, uncontrolled infections, pregnancy or lactation excluded patients from enrollment. Amplification from RNA transcripts yielded the TCR beta CDR3 regions. The first-round RT-PCR employed HTBI primers together with the Qiagen OneStep RT-PCR kit. A multiplex PCR was then performed as the second round. TCRdb itself ran the multiplex PCR reads through MiXCR, one entry per CDR3 protein. Of 150,000 or so distinct CDR3 sequences listed, roughly 37% are singletons. Looked up from germline, CDR1 is MNHNS and CDR2 is SASEGT. With V trimmed by 6 bases and J by 8 bases, 7 bases remained unmatched. This CDR3 contains 13 residues.

Sequencing was carried out using peripheral blood. The sequence was obtained from a woman between 35 and 50 years old with Graves' ophthalmopathy. The V and J genes are TRBV6-1 and TRBJ1-2; 9 nucleotides line up with TRBD1. The CDR3 nucleotides are TGTGCCAGCAGGAGCGGACAGGGGCTGGGCTACACCTTC. This codes for CASRSGQGLGYTF.